These T cell receptor beta chains were read from a single sample in a study of blood T cell repertoires in COVID-19. Profiled with immunoSEQ multiplex PCR; TCRdb holds only in-frame clones, not every one. In the table there are 100,000 to 150,000 clones, about four fifths of which are singletons. Sequencing was carried out using peripheral blood. Receptor source: a man aged 40-50 years with active or convalescent COVID-19. Each CDR3 is given with its conserved first and last residue. D genes are given only for firm matches. The size entry is marked missing in some rows and otherwise reads once, few, many or a size class.

clone_size,d_call,v_call,j_call,cdr3_nt,cdr3_aa
NA,NA,TRBV5-8,TRBJ1-2,TGTGCCAGCAGCTTGGAAGGGAAGAGAGGGGGCTACACCTTC,CASSLEGKRGGYTF
NA,NA,TRBV7-9,TRBJ2-1,TGTGCCAGCAGCCTGTATGACAGGAATGAGCAGTTCTTC,CASSLYDRNEQFF
NA,TRBD2,TRBV19,TRBJ2-3,TGTGCCAGTAGTTTCCAGCGGGGGGCAAACACAGATACGCAGTATTTT,CASSFQRGANTDTQYF
NA,NA,TRBV6-5,TRBJ1-3,TGTGCCACCTTGACTAGGGGTTTCTCTGGAAACACCATATATTTT,CATLTRGFSGNTIYF
NA,TRBD2,TRBV10-3,TRBJ2-5,TGTGCCATCAGGAGGGCGGGAGAGGGGGAGACCCAGTACTTC,CAIRRAGEGETQYF
NA,NA,TRBV25-1,TRBJ2-2,TGTGCCAGCAGGGGGACTTCGAACACCGGGGAGCTGTTTTTT,CASRGTSNTGELFF
NA,TRBD1,TRBV5-1,TRBJ1-2,TGCGCCAGCAGCTTGGGGGACAGGTTCGGCTACACCTTC,CASSLGDRFGYTF
NA,NA,TRBV11-2,TRBJ2-3,TGTGCCAGCAGCTTAGTTGGCGGATTGCCTTGGGATACGCAGTATTTT,CASSLVGGLPWDTQYF
NA,TRBD1,TRBV19,TRBJ1-4,TGTGCCAGTAGTGCCGGGACAGGCGGGGAAAAACTGTTTTTT,CASSAGTGGEKLFF
NA,NA,TRBV5-1,TRBJ2-7,TGCGCCAGCAGCTTGGTTGGGGGGGGCCCGCAGCACGAGCAGTACTTC,CASSLVGGGPQHEQYF
NA,TRBD1,TRBV9,TRBJ1-1,TGTGCCAGCAGCCCACGGGACAGGGGGAAAGCTTTCTTT,CASSPRDRGKAFF
once,NA,TRBV5-1,TRBJ1-1,TGCGCCAGCAGCTTTCGCCAACACGGACACACAGACACTGAAGCTTTCTTT,CASSFRQHGHTDTEAFF
NA,NA,TRBV3-1/TRBV3-2,TRBJ1-1,TGTGCCAGCAGCCGAGGACAGACCCGACCCGAAGCTTTCTTT,CASSRGQTRPEAFF
NA,NA,TRBV9,TRBJ1-2,TGTGCCAGCAGCGGGACATCCTCATATGGCTACACCTTC,CASSGTSSYGYTF
NA,NA,TRBV2,TRBJ2-7,TGTGCCAGCACTTTCGGTTCCTACGAGCAGTACTTC,CASTFGSYEQYF
NA,NA,TRBV5-1,TRBJ1-5,TGCGCCAGCAGCCTAGACAGTAGCAATCAGCCCCAGCATTTT,CASSLDSSNQPQHF
few,NA,TRBV18,TRBJ2-7,TGTGCCAGCTCACCGACAGGTGCCGAGCAGTACTTC,CASSPTGAEQYF
NA,TRBD1,TRBV27,TRBJ1-4,TGTGCCAGCAGTCCCCTGGACAGGGTTGGTGAAAAACTGTTTTTT,CASSPLDRVGEKLFF
NA,NA,TRBV7-2,TRBJ2-7,TGTGCCAGCAGCCAGCCTTCACTAAAGATGTACGAGCAGTACTTC,CASSQPSLKMYEQYF
NA,TRBD1,TRBV29-1,TRBJ1-2,TGCAGCGTTGAAATTGGACAGGGCTATGGCTACACCTTC,CSVEIGQGYGYTF